Listed below are T cell receptor beta chains from one sample, sequenced in a study of blood T cell repertoires in COVID-19. Sequencing was performed with immunoSEQ multiplex PCR; in TCRdb, only in-frame clones are kept and a portion is missing. The table includes hundreds of thousands of clones, 88% detected once. The sequenced sample consisted of peripheral blood. The receptors stem from a woman aged 70-85 years with COVID-19, enrolled during active disease. Each CDR3 is given with its conserved first and last residue. The D gene is left open where the match is weak. For some rows the clone size is stated as once, few or many, or as a class when expanded; others skip it.

-,TRBV19,-,TRBJ1-4,TGTGCCAGTAGTCCCCAGACAGGAGGAGGTGAAAAACTGTTTTTT,CASSPQTGGGEKLFF
-,TRBV2,-,TRBJ1-2,TGTGCCAGCAGTGAAGCGCTCGTGATGGGGCAGGGTAACTATGGCTACACCTTC,CASSEALVMGQGNYGYTF
-,TRBV11-2,-,TRBJ1-1,TGTGCCAGCAGAAATCCTCCAGGGGCTGAAGCTTTCTTT,CASRNPPGAEAFF
-,TRBV27,-,TRBJ1-3,TGTGCCAGCAGTACCCAGGACACTTCCTCTGGAAACACCATATATTTT,CASSTQDTSSGNTIYF
once,TRBV4-3,-,TRBJ1-2,TGCGCCAGCAGCCAAGATAGATGGACAGACGAAAATGGCTACACCTTC,CASSQDRWTDENGYTF
-,TRBV7-3,TRBD2,TRBJ2-1,TGTGCCAGCAGCCGGTCGGGGGGGACCTACAATGAGCAGTTCTTC,CASSRSGGTYNEQFF
-,TRBV7-2,TRBD2,TRBJ2-4,TGTGCCAGCAGCTTATCAGGCGGGGGAATAAACATTCAGTACTTC,CASSLSGGGINIQYF
-,TRBV19,TRBD2,TRBJ2-1,TGTGCCAGTAGCCGACTAGCGGGGGGGATCAATGAGCAGTTCTTC,CASSRLAGGINEQFF
-,TRBV2,-,TRBJ2-3,TGTGCCAGCAGCCGTGGAGGGGATATGGTAGATACGCAGTATTTT,CASSRGGDMVDTQYF
few,TRBV11-2,-,TRBJ1-2,TGTGCCAGCCCCGGCAGGGCGAACTATGGCTACACCTTC,CASPGRANYGYTF
-,TRBV30,-,TRBJ2-1,TGTGCCTGGACTCCCGGCTCCTACAATGAGCAGTTCTTC,CAWTPGSYNEQFF
once,TRBV12-3/TRBV12-4,TRBD1,TRBJ1-1,TGTGCCAGCAGGGACAGGGAAGCTGAAGCTTTCTTT,CASRDREAEAFF
-,TRBV11-2,TRBD1,TRBJ1-3,TGTGCCAGCAGCTTAGGTCAGGGGGACGTTGTCACCATATATTTT,CASSLGQGDVVTIYF